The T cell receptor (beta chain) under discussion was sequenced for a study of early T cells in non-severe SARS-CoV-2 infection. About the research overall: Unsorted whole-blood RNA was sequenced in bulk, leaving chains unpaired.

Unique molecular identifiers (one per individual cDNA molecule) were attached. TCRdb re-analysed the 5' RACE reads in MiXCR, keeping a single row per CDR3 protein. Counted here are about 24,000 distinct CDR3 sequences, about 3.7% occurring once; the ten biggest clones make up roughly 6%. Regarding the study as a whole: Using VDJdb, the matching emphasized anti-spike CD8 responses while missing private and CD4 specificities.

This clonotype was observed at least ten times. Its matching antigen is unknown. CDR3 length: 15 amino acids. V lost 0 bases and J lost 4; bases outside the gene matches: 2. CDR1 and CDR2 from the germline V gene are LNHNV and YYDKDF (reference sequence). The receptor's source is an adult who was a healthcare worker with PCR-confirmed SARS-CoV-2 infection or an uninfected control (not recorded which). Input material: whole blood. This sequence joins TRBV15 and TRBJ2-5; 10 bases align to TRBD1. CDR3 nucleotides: TGTGCCACCAGCAGAGATGACAGGGGGCTAGAGACCCAGTACTTC. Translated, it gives CATSRDDRGLETQYF.